This is a list of T cell receptor beta chains from one sample in a study of early T cells in non-severe SARS-CoV-2 infection. TCRdb re-derived calls from the 5' RACE reads in MiXCR, one entry per CDR3 protein. Of about 48,000 distinct CDR3 sequences listed, roughly 5.5% are singletons. Sequencing input: whole blood. The receptors come from an adult who was a healthcare worker with PCR-confirmed SARS-CoV-2 infection or an uninfected control (not recorded which). Each CDR3 is given with its conserved first and last residue. The order of the fields is D gene, clone size, V gene, J gene, CDR3 protein, CDR3 DNA. D genes are given only for firm matches. Size is omitted from some rows. Given values are once, few, many or a class for expanded clones.

D: NA
size: many
V: TRBV29-1
J: TRBJ1-2
CDR3: CSVVGYTF
DNA: TGCAGCGTTGTTGGCTACACCTTC

D: NA
size: many
V: TRBV12-5
J: TRBJ2-2
CDR3: CASGGGELFF
DNA: TGTGCTAGTGGCGGGGGGGAGCTGTTTTTT

D: NA
size: many
V: TRBV7-6
J: TRBJ2-5
CDR3: CASSSERQETQYF
DNA: TGTGCCAGCAGCTCCGAGCGGCAAGAGACCCAGTACTTC

D: NA
size: NA
V: TRBV6-1
J: TRBJ2-7
CDR3: CASSGREYEQYF
DNA: TGTGCCAGCAGTGGGCGTGAATACGAGCAGTACTTC

D: NA
size: few
V: TRBV3-1
J: TRBJ2-7
CDR3: CASSSTDYEQYF
DNA: TGTGCCAGCAGCTCGACAGATTACGAGCAGTACTTC

D: NA
size: many
V: TRBV3-1
J: TRBJ2-1
CDR3: CASTPDGNNEQFF
DNA: TGTGCCAGCACCCCGGACGGGAATAATGAGCAGTTCTTC

D: TRBD2
size: few
V: TRBV6-2/TRBV6-3
J: TRBJ2-1
CDR3: CASSAAGFRGGNEQFF
DNA: TGTGCCAGCAGCGCAGCAGGATTTCGGGGGGGCAATGAGCAGTTCTTC

D: TRBD1
size: NA
V: TRBV7-2
J: TRBJ1-2
CDR3: CASSRDRGSRRYTF
DNA: TGTGCCAGCAGCCGGGACAGGGGTTCTCGTCGCTACACCTTC

D: NA
size: many
V: TRBV12-3/TRBV12-4
J: TRBJ2-3
CDR3: CASSFRLGDTQYF
DNA: TGTGCCAGCAGTTTTCGCTTGGGGGATACGCAGTATTTT

D: NA
size: many
V: TRBV27
J: TRBJ1-6
CDR3: CASSLSDRDNSPLHF
DNA: TGTGCCAGCAGTTTATCGGACAGAGATAATTCACCCCTCCACTTT

D: NA
size: NA
V: TRBV15
J: TRBJ2-1
CDR3: CATSRDRVKNNEQFF
DNA: TGTGCCACCAGCAGAGATCGGGTAAAGAACAATGAGCAGTTCTTC

D: NA
size: NA
V: TRBV5-1
J: TRBJ1-5
CDR3: CASSLGIDQPQHF
DNA: TGCGCCAGCAGCCTAGGGATCGATCAGCCCCAGCATTTT

D: TRBD2
size: many
V: TRBV5-1
J: TRBJ2-3
CDR3: CASSFLGTSAPTDTQYF
DNA: TGCGCCAGCAGCTTCCTTGGAACTAGCGCTCCCACAGATACGCAGTATTTT

D: NA
size: few
V: TRBV28
J: TRBJ1-2
CDR3: CASVEVAAGDYTF
DNA: TGTGCCAGCGTCGAAGTAGCGGCTGGGGACTACACCTTC

D: NA
size: many
V: TRBV5-4
J: TRBJ1-2
CDR3: CATHPRPGSDYGYTF
DNA: TGTGCCACCCATCCGAGGCCAGGGTCAGACTATGGCTACACCTTC

D: NA
size: many
V: TRBV6-1
J: TRBJ1-1
CDR3: CASSEVAAQNTEAFF
DNA: TGTGCCAGCAGTGAAGTCGCCGCCCAGAACACTGAAGCTTTCTTT

D: NA
size: many
V: TRBV4-3
J: TRBJ2-7
CDR3: CASSLIRASSYEQYF
DNA: TGCGCCAGCAGCCTAATTAGGGCCTCCTCCTACGAGCAGTACTTC

D: TRBD1
size: many
V: TRBV7-9
J: TRBJ1-4
CDR3: CASSRSTGGASTNEKLFF
DNA: TGTGCCAGCAGCCGCAGTACAGGGGGCGCCTCTACTAATGAAAAACTGTTTTTT

D: NA
size: many
V: TRBV6-6
J: TRBJ2-7
CDR3: CASSSVLGRYEQYF
DNA: TGTGCCAGCAGTTCCGTTCTGGGGCGGTACGAGCAGTACTTC

D: NA
size: many
V: TRBV4-1
J: TRBJ2-1
CDR3: CASSQDLGIYNEQFF
DNA: TGCGCCAGCAGCCAAGATTTGGGGATATACAATGAGCAGTTCTTC

D: TRBD1
size: many
V: TRBV5-1
J: TRBJ2-1
CDR3: CASSPGQANEQFF
DNA: TGCGCCAGCAGCCCTGGACAGGCCAATGAGCAGTTCTTC

D: NA
size: many
V: TRBV20-1
J: TRBJ1-2
CDR3: CSARDPEDYGYTF
DNA: TGCAGTGCTAGGGATCCGGAGGACTATGGCTACACCTTC

D: TRBD1
size: NA
V: TRBV10-3
J: TRBJ2-7
CDR3: CAISTGAEQYF
DNA: TGTGCCATCAGTACAGGGGCCGAGCAGTACTTC

D: NA
size: NA
V: TRBV20-1
J: TRBJ1-3
CDR3: CSASLGRDSGNTIYF
DNA: TGCAGTGCTAGCCTTGGACGGGACTCTGGAAACACCATATATTTT

D: NA
size: NA
V: TRBV19
J: TRBJ1-2
CDR3: CASSSNRERPYTF
DNA: TGTGCCAGTAGTTCAAACAGGGAGAGGCCCTACACCTTC

D: NA
size: NA
V: TRBV12-3/TRBV12-4
J: TRBJ1-2
CDR3: CASSSRRVHGYTF
DNA: TGTGCCAGCAGTTCGCGGAGGGTCCATGGCTACACCTTC

D: TRBD2
size: many
V: TRBV7-3
J: TRBJ2-3
CDR3: CASSLPGTSGGSTDTQYF
DNA: TGTGCCAGCAGCTTACCTGGGACTAGCGGGGGGAGCACAGATACGCAGTATTTT